The 30 T cell receptor beta chains below come from one sample, sequenced in a study of blood T cells in healthy people across ages. The use of a sample-barcoded 5' primer and a J-beta primer mix characterized a second PCR of roughly 7 to 11 cycles. Using its own MiXCR run on the 5' RACE reads, TCRdb lists one record per CDR3 protein. Altogether about 1,500,000 distinct CDR3 sequences are present, approximately 42% being singletons, with the ten largest covering 7.9%. The sequencing sample was made of blood. All receptors derive from a woman younger than 30 in good health.

J is TRBJ2-1 and V is TRBV20-1; D perhaps matches TRBD2 (6 bases). Germline V gives CDR1 DFQATT, CDR2 SNEGSKA (reference sequence). The CDR3 is 14 residues long. Trimming took 7 bases from V and 3 from J, leaving 16 bases between them. CDR3 sequence reads: CSDGDERVYNEQFF. The CDR3 DNA reads TGCAGTGACGGGGACGAGCGGGTCTACAATGAGCAGTTCTTC.

This rearrangement joins TRBV20-1 to TRBJ1-5, with D uncertain. V was cut by 0 bases and J by 2 bases, with 11 bases left in between. Germline V lookup: CDR1 DFQATT, CDR2 SNEGSKA (reference sequence). The CDR3 loop spans 15 amino acids. The CDR3 DNA follows: TGCAGTGCTAGAGATCTCGGGCAGGGCAATCAGCCCCAGCATTTT. Its protein product is CSARDLGQGNQPQHF.

The chain recombines TRBV6-6 with TRBJ1-5; weak D call: TRBD1 (5 bases). The CDR3 extends over 17 amino acids. CDR1 and CDR2 (germline): MNHNY, SVGAGI (reference sequence). Trimming cost V 2 bases and J 0 bases, with 14 bases left between them. CDR3 amino acids: CASSYGGGNRSNQPQHF. The CDR3 bases are TGTGCCAGCAGTTACGGGGGGGGTAACCGTAGCAATCAGCCCCAGCATTTT.

This clonotype was seen a handful of times. The V and J genes are TRBV20-1 and TRBJ2-1; the D is unclear. Matching the DNA end better, TRBJ2-7 makes the J call doubtful. Per germline, CDR1 DFQATT and CDR2 SNEGSKA (reference sequence). CDR3 size: 12 residues. CDR3 loop: CSASHPTNEQYF. DNA of the CDR3: TGCAGTGCTTCCCACCCGACCAATGAGCAGTACTTC.

The count of this clonotype is one. CDR3: CASSFGGLNTDTQYF. The CDR3, as DNA: TGTGCCAGCAGCTTTGGGGGACTAAACACAGATACGCAGTATTTT. This chain uses TRBV7-9 with TRBJ2-3; 7 positions agree with TRBD2. Germline V gives CDR1 SEHNR, CDR2 FQNEAQ (reference sequence). V trimming: 3 bases; J trimming: 2 bases; junction bases outside the gene matches: 5. This CDR3 contains 15 residues. Based on the CDR3 plus reference TRBV7-9 and TRBJ2-3, the full variable domain is DTGVSQNPRHKITKRGQNVTFRCDPISEHNRLYWYRQTLGQGPEFLTYFQNEAQLEKSRLLSDRFSAERPKGSFSTLEIQRTEQGDSAMYLCASSFGGLNTDTQYFGPGTRLTVL.

This clonotype has at least ten counts. V is TRBV29-1 and J is TRBJ2-3; D is possibly TRBD1 (6 bases). The CDR3 is made up of 14 amino acids. Germline V gene lookup returns CDR1 SQVTM and CDR2 ANQGSEA. V shed 4 bases and J shed 1 base, with 12 bases lying between them. In nucleotides, the CDR3 is TGCAGCGTTGTCTGGGCAGGGGGCACAGATACGCAGTATTTT. This sequence encodes CSVVWAGGTDTQYF.

The gene calls are TRBV10-2 and TRBJ1-2; TRBD1 matches at 10 bases. Trimming cost V 0 bases and J 4 bases; bases outside gene matches: 11. The CDR3 runs to 18 residues. In germline, CDR1 is WSHSY, CDR2 SAAADI. CDR3 nucleotides: TGCGCCAGCAGTGAGTCGCTTTGGATGGGACAGGGGTTCTATGGCTACACCTTC. This gives the protein CASSESLWMGQGFYGYTF.

This clonotype occurred a few times. The V call is TRBV5-1, the J call TRBJ1-2; TRBD1 matches at 9 bases. J gave up 7 bases and V 1 base, and 8 bases lay outside the gene matches. Germline values: CDR1 SGHRS, CDR2 YFSETQ. This CDR3 is built from 15 residues. CDR3 sequence: CASSLSPGQGSGYTF. DNA of the CDR3: TGCGCCAGCAGCTTGTCACCGGGACAGGGCTCTGGCTACACCTTC.

This clonotype showed up just once. V gene TRBV18 combines with J gene TRBJ2-1, with 8 bases fitting TRBD2. V was clipped by 0 bases and J by 4 bases; unmatched bases: 5. This CDR3 spans 16 amino acids. Germline V gene data show CDR1 as KGHSH and CDR2 as LQKENI. CDR3 bases: TGTGCCAGCTCACCACCGATAGCTAGCGGGTACAATGAGCAGTTCTTC. Protein sequence: CASSPPIASGYNEQFF.

The V call is TRBV10-3, the J call TRBJ1-6; possibly TRBD1 for D (5 bases). From germline, CDR1 is ENHRY and CDR2 SYGVKD. This CDR3 has 16 residues. Trimming removed 3 bases at V and 0 bases at J, with 9 bases between. CDR3 nucleotides: TGTGCCATCAGTGAATCAGGGATCTCCTATAATTCACCCCTCCACTTT. This codes for CAISESGISYNSPLHF.

This clonotype was recorded at least ten times. The V call is TRBV15, the J call TRBJ2-3, with 7 bases matching TRBD2. Germline CDR1 LNHNV, CDR2 YYDKDF (reference sequence). J gave up 6 bases and V 5 bases, and 14 bases lay outside the gene matches. This CDR3 region has 16 residues. The CDR3 is CATSSSLAVHIDTQYF. The DNA of the CDR3 is TGTGCCACCAGCTCTTCCCTAGCGGTACACATTGATACGCAGTATTTT.

V usage is TRBV20-1 and J usage is TRBJ1-4; 9 bases map to TRBD1. The germline V gene encodes CDR1 DFQATT and CDR2 SNEGSKA (reference sequence). V lost 6 bases and J lost 5; bases outside the gene matches: 7. This CDR3 is built from 14 residues. CDR3 bases: TGCAGTGCGGGACCCGGGACAGGGAATGAAAAACTGTTTTTT. Translating it yields CSAGPGTGNEKLFF.

This clonotype was counted many times. An end of the junction does not agree with germline; a read error may underlie this. V is TRBV5-1 and J is TRBJ2-2; D remains unclear. Germline values: CDR1 SGHRS, CDR2 YFSETQ. The CDR3 is 12 residues long. The CDR3 region is CASSFNTGELFF. CDR3 nucleotides: TGTGCCAGCAGTTTTAACACCGGGGAGCTGTTTTTT.

This clonotype appeared many times. The rearrangement uses TRBV11-2 and TRBJ2-7, with D perhaps matching TRBD1 (6 bases). Trimming removed 5 bases from V and 2 bases from J, with 16 bases in between. Germline V gene data show CDR1 as SGHAT and CDR2 as FQNNGV. The CDR3 consists of 15 residues. The CDR3, as DNA: TGTGCCAGCAGCCATTCCGACTGGGGGCCCTACGAGCAGTACTTC. This sequence encodes CASSHSDWGPYEQYF. Looking up the rest from reference TRBV11-2 and TRBJ2-7 gives the full variable domain: EAGVAQSPRYKIIEKRQSVAFWCNPISGHATLYWYQQILGQGPKLLIQFQNNGVVDDSQLPKDRFSAERLKGVDSTLKIQPAKLEDSAVYLCASSHSDWGPYEQYFGPGTRLTVT.

This sequence joins TRBV2 and TRBJ2-1; possible D gene TRBD2, 5 bases. The V end lost 8 bases, the J end lost 2 bases, and 10 bases lay between the germline ends. CDR3 size: 13 residues. CDR1 and CDR2 from the germline V gene are SNHLY and FYNNEI. CDR3 in amino acids: CASLVGTYNEQFF. Here the CDR3 DNA reads TGTGCCAGCTTGGTCGGGACCTACAATGAGCAGTTCTTC.

The genes are TRBV5-5 and TRBJ2-1, with TRBD2 matching over 9 bases. Trimming took 5 bases from V and 4 from J; bases not matched to a gene: 10. This CDR3 comprises 16 residues. In germline, CDR1 is SGHKS, CDR2 YYEKEE (reference sequence). This chain's CDR3 is CASSPPGLAGYNEQFF. The CDR3 DNA reads as TGTGCCAGCAGTCCACCGGGGCTAGCGGGGTACAATGAGCAGTTCTTC.

This sequence joins TRBV6-5 and TRBJ2-5; possible D gene TRBD2, 5 bases. With 3 bases removed from V and 11 bases from J, the gap between germline ends came to 10 bases. Per germline, CDR1 MNHEY and CDR2 SVGAGI. The CDR3 is 11 residues long. CDR3 sequence (DNA): TGTGCCAGCAGTTATGCGGGCGCGCAGTACTTC. Encoded protein: CASSYAGAQYF.

To note about this clonotype: Mismatch with germline at one junction end may stem from a read error. For the CDR3, the DNA is TGCGTCAGCAGCCCAAGCGGGGGGTACAATGAGCAGTTCTTC. This codes for CVSSPSGGYNEQFF. This rearrangement joins TRBV5-1 to TRBJ2-1; 9 nucleotides match TRBD2. Germline V gives CDR1 SGHRS, CDR2 YFSETQ. There are 14 residues in the CDR3.

V and J are TRBV6-6 and TRBJ2-4, with D perhaps assigned TRBD1 or TRBD2 (5 bases each). The J call may not be correct, given that the DNA end is closer to TRBJ2-7. The CDR3 contains 12 residues. The V gene's germline CDR1 is MNHNY and CDR2 SVGAGI (reference sequence). CDR3 residues: CASTLEGREQYF. The CDR3 nucleotides are TGTGCCAGCACCCTTGAGGGACGCGAGCAGTACTTC.

A note on this clonotype: This CDR3 is missing its conserved last phenylalanine or tryptophan, likely due to a read error. The rearrangement uses TRBV5-1 and TRBJ1-2; the D gene is possibly TRBD1 (6 bases). This CDR3 comprises 15 residues. Germline CDR1 and CDR2: SGHRS and YFSETQ. V lost 0 bases and J lost 5, with 14 bases in between. The CDR3 DNA sequence: TGCGCCAGCAGCTTGGAGGGGACAAGTGGGTATGGCTACACCCTC. It translates to CASSLEGTSGYGYTL.

The J gene is TRBJ2-7, the V gene TRBV20-1; D perhaps matches TRBD1 (5 bases). CDR3 length: 15 residues. Germline V gene sequence: CDR1 DFQATT, CDR2 SNEGSKA (reference sequence). With 3 bases removed from V and 2 bases from J, the gap between germline ends came to 17 bases. The CDR3 DNA reads as TGCAGTGCTAGTCCCCCGGTTGGACATACCTACGAGCAGTACTTC. It yields the protein CSASPPVGHTYEQYF.

The chain carries TRBV29-1 and TRBJ1-2; a weak D match, TRBD1 (5 bases). CDR1 and CDR2 (germline): SQVTM, ANQGSEA. V was clipped by 6 bases and J by 6 bases, with 17 bases between them. The CDR3 covers 13 residues. CDR3 residues: CSVPGTETDGYTF. The CDR3 bases are TGCAGCGTCCCCGGGACGGAGACGGATGGCTACACCTTC.

In its sample, this clonotype was seen many times. The chain is built from TRBV19 and TRBJ1-1; D remains ambiguous. From germline, CDR1 is LNHDA and CDR2 SQIVND (reference sequence). V lost 4 bases and J lost 0, with 3 bases in between. There are 12 residues in the CDR3. CDR3 sequence: CASSRVNTEAFF. DNA for the CDR3: TGTGCCAGTAGTAGAGTGAACACTGAAGCTTTCTTT.

Only a few counts were recorded for this clonotype. The chain is built from TRBV12-3 or TRBV12-4 and TRBJ1-2; D remains unclear. The CDR3 consists of 15 residues. V dropped 8 bases and J dropped 0 bases, with 16 bases sitting between them. The DNA of the CDR3 is TGTGCCAGCTCCCTTCACAGCACGCCTAACTATGGCTACACCTTC. Translation gives CASSLHSTPNYGYTF.

The chain joins TRBV7-2 to TRBJ2-7; 10 nucleotides agree with TRBD1. The CDR3 covers 12 residues. The germline V gene has CDR1 SGHTA and CDR2 FQGNSA. The V and J ends lost 5 bases and 6 bases, in that order; junction bases with no gene match: 1. The CDR3 DNA reads as TGTGCCAGCAGCAGGGACAGGGGCGAGCAGTACTTC. It codes for CASSRDRGEQYF.

The rearrangement uses TRBV5-1 and TRBJ2-7; a possible D gene is TRBD1 (6 bases). The CDR3 has 16 residues. Germline CDR1 SGHRS, CDR2 YFSETQ. V dropped 3 bases and J dropped 3 bases, with 19 bases sitting between them. The CDR3 here is CASSSQDSSSFYEQYF. DNA of the CDR3: TGCGCCAGCAGCTCCCAGGACAGTTCGAGCTTCTACGAGCAGTACTTC.

The chain has TRBV6-1 and TRBJ2-5, with D unclear. The J call may be mistaken, given a closer DNA end match to TRBJ2-7. CDR1 is MNHNS, CDR2 SASEGT, per germline. The CDR3 consists of 14 residues. CDR3: CASSEAGRFYEQYF. The CDR3 DNA reads TGTGCCAGCAGTGAAGCTGGGCGGTTCTACGAGCAGTACTTC.

The table lists this clonotype with a count of one. The junction departs from germline at one end; a sequencing error may be responsible. The chain links TRBV2 to TRBJ2-7; D is undetermined. Germline loops: CDR1 SNHLY, CDR2 FYNNEI. This CDR3 is built from 16 residues. DNA of the CDR3: TGTGCCAGCAGGCCTCCCCTGCGGCAGAAAGCAAACGATCAGTACTTC. It encodes CASRPPLRQKANDQYF.

The gene calls are TRBV9 and TRBJ2-2; D unclear. The CDR3 is 16 amino acids. Trimming left V 4 bases short and J 3 bases short, with 16 bases between. Germline V gives CDR1 SGDLS, CDR2 YYNGEE. CDR3 residues: CASSPTPHHDTGELFF. In nucleotides, the CDR3 is TGTGCCAGCAGCCCGACGCCTCACCACGACACCGGGGAGCTGTTTTTT.

The rearrangement links TRBV7-3 to TRBJ2-1; 8 nucleotides match TRBD2. Per germline, CDR1 SGHTA and CDR2 FQGTGA. The CDR3 spans 15 residues. J gave up 5 bases and V 5 bases, and 8 bases lay outside the gene matches. The CDR3 bases are TGTGCCAGCAGCCTATCGGGGGGGTTGGACAATGAGCAGTTCTTC. Its protein is CASSLSGGLDNEQFF.